A selection of T cell receptor beta chains follows, all from one sample in a study of T cell responses to AZD1222 COVID-19 vaccine. Clones were read by immunoSEQ multiplex PCR, and TCRdb kept only the in-frame ones, dropping some. The sample carries around 120,000 clones, roughly 87% recorded once. Source: peripheral blood, taken on day 0 of AZD1222 vaccination. These receptors all stem from an adult in good health. Both conserved end residues are part of each CDR3. D genes are given only for firm matches. A clone size is listed for some rows: how often the clone was seen (once, few, many), or a class if it is expanded.

v_gene: TRBV24-1; j_gene: TRBJ2-5; d_gene: -; abundance: -; CDR3nt: TGTGCCACCAGTGACGCTAGGGAGACCCAGTACTTC; CDR3aa: CATSDARETQYF
v_gene: TRBV4-2; j_gene: TRBJ2-7; d_gene: TRBD2; abundance: -; CDR3nt: TGTGCCAGCAGCCCAGACTGGGGGGGGGAAGAGCAGTACTTC; CDR3aa: CASSPDWGGEEQYF
v_gene: TRBV7-9; j_gene: TRBJ2-7; d_gene: TRBD1; abundance: -; CDR3nt: TGTGCCAGCACCCCTGGGACAGGGAAGGACGAGCAGTACTTC; CDR3aa: CASTPGTGKDEQYF
v_gene: TRBV4-1; j_gene: TRBJ1-2; d_gene: TRBD1; abundance: once; CDR3nt: TGCGCCAGCAGCCAACCGACAGGGGGGTTTGTCTACACCTTC; CDR3aa: CASSQPTGGFVYTF
v_gene: TRBV3-1/TRBV3-2; j_gene: TRBJ1-2; d_gene: TRBD1; abundance: -; CDR3nt: TGTGCCAGCAGCACCCGGACAGGGCGGGGCTACACCTTC; CDR3aa: CASSTRTGRGYTF
v_gene: TRBV14; j_gene: TRBJ2-7; d_gene: TRBD2; abundance: once; CDR3nt: TGTGCCAGCAGCCAAGCTCTAGCGGGGGAATACGAGCAGTACTTC; CDR3aa: CASSQALAGEYEQYF
v_gene: TRBV28; j_gene: TRBJ2-3; d_gene: -; abundance: once; CDR3nt: TGTGCCAGCAGTTTGGCGGGCACGACCCCAGCAGATACGCAGTATTTT; CDR3aa: CASSLAGTTPADTQYF
v_gene: TRBV9; j_gene: TRBJ2-3; d_gene: -; abundance: once; CDR3nt: TGTGCCAGCAGCCCCCAGCGGATTAGCGGAAAAACAGATACGCAGTATTTT; CDR3aa: CASSPQRISGKTDTQYF
v_gene: TRBV28; j_gene: TRBJ1-4; d_gene: -; abundance: -; CDR3nt: TGTGCCAGCAGTTTCCCAAGAAACGAAAAACTGTTTTTT; CDR3aa: CASSFPRNEKLFF
v_gene: TRBV30; j_gene: TRBJ2-3; d_gene: -; abundance: -; CDR3nt: TGTGCCTGGAGTGTGGAGGCCTGGGGCACAGATACGCAGTATTTT; CDR3aa: CAWSVEAWGTDTQYF
v_gene: TRBV27; j_gene: TRBJ1-6; d_gene: -; abundance: -; CDR3nt: TGTGCCAGTATGACGGTCCGATCACCCCTCCACTTT; CDR3aa: CASMTVRSPLHF
v_gene: TRBV10-3; j_gene: TRBJ2-7; d_gene: -; abundance: -; CDR3nt: TGTGCCAACTCGATTGAGGGACGGTCCTACGAGCAGTACTTC; CDR3aa: CANSIEGRSYEQYF
v_gene: TRBV28; j_gene: TRBJ2-2; d_gene: TRBD2; abundance: -; CDR3nt: TGTGCCAGCAGTCGTCTTCTAGCGGGAGGAGACACCGGGGAGCTGTTTTTT; CDR3aa: CASSRLLAGGDTGELFF
v_gene: TRBV13; j_gene: TRBJ2-1; d_gene: -; abundance: -; CDR3nt: TGTGCCAGCAGCTTACCAGCGGGCGGTGAAAATGAGCAGTTCTTC; CDR3aa: CASSLPAGGENEQFF
v_gene: TRBV6-5; j_gene: TRBJ2-3; d_gene: -; abundance: -; CDR3nt: TGTGCCAGCAGTCCGACGACTAGTACAGATACGCAGTATTTT; CDR3aa: CASSPTTSTDTQYF